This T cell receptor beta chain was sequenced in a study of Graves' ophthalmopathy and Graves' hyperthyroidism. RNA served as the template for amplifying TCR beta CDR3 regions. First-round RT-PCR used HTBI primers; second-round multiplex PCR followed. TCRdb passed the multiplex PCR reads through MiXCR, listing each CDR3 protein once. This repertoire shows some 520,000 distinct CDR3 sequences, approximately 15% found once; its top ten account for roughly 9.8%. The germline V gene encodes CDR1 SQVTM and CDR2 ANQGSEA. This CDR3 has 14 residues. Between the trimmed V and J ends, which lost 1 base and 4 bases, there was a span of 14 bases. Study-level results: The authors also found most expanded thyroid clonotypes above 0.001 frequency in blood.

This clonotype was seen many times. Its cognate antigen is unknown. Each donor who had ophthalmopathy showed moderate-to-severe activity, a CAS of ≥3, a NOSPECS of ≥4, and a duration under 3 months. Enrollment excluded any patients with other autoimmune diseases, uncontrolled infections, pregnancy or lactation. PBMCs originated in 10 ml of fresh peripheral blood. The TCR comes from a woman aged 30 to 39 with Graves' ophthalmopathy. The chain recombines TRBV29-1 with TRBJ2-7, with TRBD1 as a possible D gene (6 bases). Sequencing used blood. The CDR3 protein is CSVEVGRGRYEQYF. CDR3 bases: TGCAGCGTTGAAGTGGGCAGGGGCAGGTACGAGCAGTACTTC.